The source of this TCR beta chain is a study of blood T cell repertoires in COVID-19. Study background: COVID-19 samples from acute and convalescent phases originated in the United States, Italy and Spain.

Per the germline V gene, CDR1 is KGHSH and CDR2 is LQKENI. The junction had 10 bases not matched to a gene; V was cut back by 3 bases and J by 1 base. The CDR3 runs 17 residues. This study enrolled people aged roughly 18 to 89 from approximately 25 US geographic areas. Participant reports of clinical history set cohort assignment. In the authors' methods: Researchers report that nucleated cell counts were estimated from reference gene primer amplification. Produced via immunoSEQ multiplex PCR; TCRdb's table is partial and in-frame only. D and trimming come from the DNA, and the V and J calls and clone size come from that table. Found here are about 300,000 clones, roughly 91% of them singletons; the top ten hold under 3%.

The chain uses TRBV18 and TRBJ1-1; 8 nucleotides match TRBD1. The specimen sequenced was PBMCs or T cells enriched from blood (not recorded which). This receptor was identified in a woman aged 50 to 60 who had been exposed to COVID-19. The CDR3 spells CASSPTSGQGGNTEAFF. In DNA form, the CDR3 reads TGTGCCAGCTCACCGACTTCAGGACAGGGAGGGAACACTGAAGCTTTCTTT.